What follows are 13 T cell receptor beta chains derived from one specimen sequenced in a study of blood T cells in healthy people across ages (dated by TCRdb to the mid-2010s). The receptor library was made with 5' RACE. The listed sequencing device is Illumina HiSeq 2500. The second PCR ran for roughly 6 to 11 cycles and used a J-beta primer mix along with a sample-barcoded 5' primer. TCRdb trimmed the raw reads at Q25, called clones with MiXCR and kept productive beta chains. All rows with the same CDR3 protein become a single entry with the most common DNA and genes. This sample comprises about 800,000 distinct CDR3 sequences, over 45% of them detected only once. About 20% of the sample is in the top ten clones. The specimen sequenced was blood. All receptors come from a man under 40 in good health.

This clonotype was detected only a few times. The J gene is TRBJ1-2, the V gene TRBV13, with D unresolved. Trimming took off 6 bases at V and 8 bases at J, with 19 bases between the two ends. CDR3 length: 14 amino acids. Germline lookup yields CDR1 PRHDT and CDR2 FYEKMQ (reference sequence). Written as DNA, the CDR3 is TGTGCCAGCAGACAATCAGACCATCCCGAGGGCTACACCTTC. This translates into CASRQSDHPEGYTF.

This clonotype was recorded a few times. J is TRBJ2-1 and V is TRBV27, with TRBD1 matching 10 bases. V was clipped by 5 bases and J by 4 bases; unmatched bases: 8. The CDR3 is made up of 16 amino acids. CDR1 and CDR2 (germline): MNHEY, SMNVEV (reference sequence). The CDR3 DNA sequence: TGTGCCAGCAGTGACTCCGGGACAGGGGCGTACAATGAGCAGTTCTTC. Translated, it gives CASSDSGTGAYNEQFF.

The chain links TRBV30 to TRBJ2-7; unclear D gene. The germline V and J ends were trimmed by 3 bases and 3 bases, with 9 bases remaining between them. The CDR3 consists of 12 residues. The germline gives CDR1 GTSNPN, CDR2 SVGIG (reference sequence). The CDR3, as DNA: TGTGCCTGGAGAGGCTGGAACTACGAGCAGTACTTC. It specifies CAWRGWNYEQYF.

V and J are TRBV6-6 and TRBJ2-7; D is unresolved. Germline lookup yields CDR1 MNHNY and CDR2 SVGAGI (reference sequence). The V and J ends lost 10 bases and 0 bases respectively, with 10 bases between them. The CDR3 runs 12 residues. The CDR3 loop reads CATKDTSYEQYF. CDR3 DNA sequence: TGTGCCACGAAAGACACCTCCTACGAGCAGTACTTC.

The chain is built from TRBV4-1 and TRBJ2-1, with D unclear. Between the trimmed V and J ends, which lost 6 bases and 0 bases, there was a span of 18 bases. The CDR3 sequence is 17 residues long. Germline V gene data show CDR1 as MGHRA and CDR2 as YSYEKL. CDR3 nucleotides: TGCGCCAGCAGTCAAAAGGTGGCGCCCAGCTCCTACAATGAGCAGTTCTTC. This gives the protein CASSQKVAPSSYNEQFF.

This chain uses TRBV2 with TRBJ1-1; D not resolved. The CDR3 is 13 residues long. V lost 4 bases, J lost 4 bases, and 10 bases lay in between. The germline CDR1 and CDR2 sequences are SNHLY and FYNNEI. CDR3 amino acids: CASSVRWGTEAFF. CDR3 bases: TGTGCCAGCAGTGTGAGATGGGGCACTGAAGCTTTCTTT.

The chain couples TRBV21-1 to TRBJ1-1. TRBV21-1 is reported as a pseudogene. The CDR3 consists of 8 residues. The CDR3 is CAGTEAFF. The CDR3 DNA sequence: TGTGCAGGGACTGAAGCTTTCTTT.

The CDR3 protein is CASSLYTGPYEQYF. The DNA of the CDR3 is TGTGCCAGCAGCTTATACACAGGACCCTACGAGCAGTACTTC. This chain uses TRBV7-8 with TRBJ2-7, with a weak D call TRBD1 (5 bases). The germline V and J ends were trimmed by 2 bases and 2 bases, with 10 bases remaining between them. Germline CDR1 and CDR2: SGHVS and FQNEAQ. The CDR3 totals 14 residues. Looking up the rest from reference TRBV7-8 and TRBJ2-7 gives the full variable domain: GAGVSQSPRYKVAKRGQDVALRCDPISGHVSLFWYQQALGQGPEFLTYFQNEAQLDKSGLPSDRFFAERPEGSVSTLKIQRTQQEDSAVYLCASSLYTGPYEQYFGPGTRLTVT.

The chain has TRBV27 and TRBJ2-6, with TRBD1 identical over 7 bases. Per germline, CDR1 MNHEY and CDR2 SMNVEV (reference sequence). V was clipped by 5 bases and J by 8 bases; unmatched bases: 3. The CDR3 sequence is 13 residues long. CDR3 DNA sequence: TGTGCCAGCAGTGACAGGGTTACCAACGTCCTGACTTTC. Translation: CASSDRVTNVLTF.

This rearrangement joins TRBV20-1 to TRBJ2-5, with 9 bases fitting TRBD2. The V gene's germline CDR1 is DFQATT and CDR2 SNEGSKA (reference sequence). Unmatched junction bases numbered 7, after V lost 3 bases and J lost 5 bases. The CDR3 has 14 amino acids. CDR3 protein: CSASWLAGVETQYF. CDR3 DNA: TGCAGTGCTAGTTGGTTAGCGGGAGTGGAGACCCAGTACTTC.

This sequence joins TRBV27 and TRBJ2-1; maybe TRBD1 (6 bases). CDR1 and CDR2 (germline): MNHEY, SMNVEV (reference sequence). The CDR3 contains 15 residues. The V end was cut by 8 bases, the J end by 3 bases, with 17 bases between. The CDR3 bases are TGTGCCAGCTATGCCCTCAGGGGATTCTACAATGAGCAGTTCTTC. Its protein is CASYALRGFYNEQFF.

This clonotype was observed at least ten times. CDR3 DNA sequence: TGTGCCAGCAGCCGGGACTACGAGCAGTACTTC. Amino acids: CASSRDYEQYF. V gene TRBV12-3 or TRBV12-4 combines with J gene TRBJ2-7; a possible D gene is TRBD2 (5 bases). CDR3 length: 11 residues. The V end lost 6 bases, the J end lost 3 bases, and 6 bases lay between the germline ends.

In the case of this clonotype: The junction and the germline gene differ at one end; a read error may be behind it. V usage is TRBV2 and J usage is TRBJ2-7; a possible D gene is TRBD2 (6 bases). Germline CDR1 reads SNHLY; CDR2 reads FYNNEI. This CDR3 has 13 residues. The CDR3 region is CAGRRDSTSEQYF. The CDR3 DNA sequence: TGTGCCGGCAGGAGGGACTCCACGTCCGAGCAGTACTTC. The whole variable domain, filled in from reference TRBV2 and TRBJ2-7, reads EPEVTQTPSHQVTQMGQEVILRCVPISNHLYFYWYRQILGQKVEFLVSFYNNEISEKSEIFDDQFSVERPDGSNFTLKIRSTKLEDSAMYFCAGRRDSTSEQYFGPGTRLTVT.